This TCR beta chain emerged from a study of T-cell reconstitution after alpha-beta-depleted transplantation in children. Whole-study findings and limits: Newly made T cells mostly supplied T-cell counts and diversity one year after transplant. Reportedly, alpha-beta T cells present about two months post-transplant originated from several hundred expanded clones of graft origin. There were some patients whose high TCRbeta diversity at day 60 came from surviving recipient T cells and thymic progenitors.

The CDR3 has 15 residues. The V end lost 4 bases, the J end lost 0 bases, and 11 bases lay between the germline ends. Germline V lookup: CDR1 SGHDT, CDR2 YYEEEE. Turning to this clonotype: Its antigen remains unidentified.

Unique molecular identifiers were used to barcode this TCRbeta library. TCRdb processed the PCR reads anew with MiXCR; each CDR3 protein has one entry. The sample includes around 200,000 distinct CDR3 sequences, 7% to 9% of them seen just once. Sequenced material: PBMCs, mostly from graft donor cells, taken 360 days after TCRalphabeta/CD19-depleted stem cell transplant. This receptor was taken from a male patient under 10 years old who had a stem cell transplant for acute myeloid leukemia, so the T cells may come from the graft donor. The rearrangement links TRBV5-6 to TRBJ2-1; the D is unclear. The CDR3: CASSSPPSSYNEQFF. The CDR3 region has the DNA TGTGCCAGCAGCAGTCCCCCGAGCTCCTACAATGAGCAGTTCTTC.